One and the same sample provided the 16 T cell receptor beta chains below, sequenced in a study of blood T cell repertoires in COVID-19. Measured with immunoSEQ multiplex PCR; TCRdb has only the in-frame clones, and not every one. The sample holds 490,000 or so clones; about nine tenths are singletons and the top ten take roughly 8%. Specimen: PBMCs or T cells enriched from blood (not recorded which). These receptors originate from a woman aged 55 to 70 who had recovered from COVID-19.

Worth noting for this clone: A read error may produce the germline difference seen at one junction end. This rearrangement joins TRBV12-3 or TRBV12-4 to TRBJ2-7; no clear D gene. CDR3 length: 12 amino acids. CDR3 region: CASSPGFWILSF. In DNA form, the CDR3 reads TGTGCCAGCAGTCCGGGTTTTTGGATCCTTAGCTTC.

The V call is TRBV11-3, the J call TRBJ2-2, with D uncertain. From germline, CDR1 is SGHNT and CDR2 YENEEA. The CDR3 runs 14 residues. V was trimmed by 1 base and J by 5 bases, leaving 8 bases between them. The CDR3 loop is CASSLGEKTGELFF. The CDR3 nucleotides read TGTGCCAGCAGCTTAGGAGAAAAAACCGGGGAGCTGTTTTTT.

A remark on this clone: One end of the junction varies from germline; a read error may be responsible. The chain joins TRBV3-1 (or the pseudogene TRBV3-2) to TRBJ1-1; D unresolved. Germline V lookup: CDR1 LGHDT, CDR2 YNNKEL (reference sequence). The CDR3 runs to 15 residues. CDR3 sequence (DNA): TGTGCCAGCAGCAAAGACGATAGTTTAAACACTGAAGCTTTCTTT. It is translated as CASSKDDSLNTEAFF.

This rearrangement joins TRBV27 to TRBJ1-6; D gene unclear. Germline loops: CDR1 MNHEY, CDR2 SMNVEV (reference sequence). The CDR3 length is 14 residues. Trimming cost V 1 base and J 7 bases, with 8 bases left between them. Here the CDR3 DNA reads TGTGCCAGCAGTTTATACGGGAGGAATTCACCCCTCCACTTT. Translated, it gives CASSLYGRNSPLHF.

A remark on this clone: The sample holds other DNA sequences that translate to the same CDR3. This sequence joins TRBV15 and TRBJ2-5; a weak D match, TRBD2 (5 bases). CDR3 length equals 12 residues. Germline assignment: CDR1 LNHNV and CDR2 YYDKDF (reference sequence). V was pared by 5 bases and J by 5 bases, with 9 bases between. CDR3 residues: CATSRGRETQYF. The DNA of the CDR3 is TGTGCCACCAGCCGGGGAAGGGAGACCCAGTACTTC. Using reference TRBV15 and TRBJ2-5 for the parts outside the CDR3, the full variable domain is DAMVIQNPRYQVTQFGKPVTLSCSQTLNHNVMYWYQQKSSQAPKLLFHYYDKDFNNEADTPDNFQSRRPNTSFCFLDIRSPGLGDTAMYLCATSRGRETQYFGPGTRLLVL.

The chain joins TRBV14 to TRBJ2-1; 7 bases line up with TRBD1. The J segment lost 2 bases and the V segment lost 4 bases, leaving 2 bases of the junction unmatched. CDR3 length equals 14 residues. Per germline, CDR1 SGHDN and CDR2 FVKESK. The CDR3 nucleotides are TGTGCCAGCAGCCGACAGGGTACCTACAATGAGCAGTTCTTC. This encodes CASSRQGTYNEQFF.

Of note for this clone: Other DNA sequences of this sample code for an identical CDR3. The chain uses TRBV12-3 or TRBV12-4 and TRBJ1-2; the D gene is possibly TRBD1 (6 bases). Deletions cut 5 bases from V and 4 bases from J, with 11 bases between. CDR3 length equals 13 residues. CDR3 bases: TGTGCCAGCAGTGGACAGAACTCCTATGGCTACACCTTC. Protein: CASSGQNSYGYTF.

The chain carries TRBV6-5 and TRBJ1-2; D gene unclear. The CDR3 sequence is 15 residues long. Germline V lookup: CDR1 MNHEY, CDR2 SVGAGI. Deletions cut 2 bases from V and 4 bases from J, with 14 bases between. The DNA for the CDR3 is TGTGCCAGCAGTTACGGGCCGGTAGAAATCTATGGCTACACCTTC. Translating it yields CASSYGPVEIYGYTF.

This chain links TRBV19 with TRBJ2-6; TRBD1 might be the D (5 bases). V was shortened by 3 bases and J by 0 bases, with 9 bases between the two germline ends. Germline CDR1 reads LNHDA; CDR2 reads SQIVND (reference sequence). This CDR3 region has 16 residues. CDR3 in amino acids: CASSMGQPSGANVLTF. The CDR3 DNA is TGTGCCAGTAGTATGGGGCAGCCCTCTGGGGCCAACGTCCTGACTTTC.

The CDR3 DNA reads TGTGCCAGCAGTAAGCTTCAGGGGTCGATCGAGCCCCAGCATTTT. This translates into CASSKLQGSIEPQHF. The gene calls are TRBV2 and TRBJ1-5; D perhaps matches TRBD1 (6 bases). The CDR3 length is 15 residues. V lost 5 bases and J lost 8, with 19 bases in between. The germline V gene encodes CDR1 SNHLY and CDR2 FYNNEI.

V and J are TRBV29-1 and TRBJ1-1; TRBD1 might be the D (5 bases). CDR1 SQVTM and CDR2 ANQGSEA come from the germline V gene. V gave up 7 bases and J gave up 5 bases, with 17 bases separating them. CDR3 length: 13 amino acids. CDR3 loop: CSAEAQGGTEAFF. CDR3 in DNA: TGCAGCGCCGAGGCCCAGGGAGGGACTGAAGCTTTCTTT.

This clone appeared a few times. This chain links TRBV5-6 with TRBJ2-7, with D hard to call. This CDR3 has 12 residues. CDR1 is SGHDT, CDR2 YYEEEE, per germline. Deletions cut 0 bases from V and 1 base from J, with 2 bases between. DNA of the CDR3: TGTGCCAGCAGCTTGGCGTCCTACGAGCAGTACTTC. It specifies CASSLASYEQYF. Full variable domain (missing parts from reference TRBV5-6 and TRBJ2-7): DAGVTQSPTHLIKTRGQQVTLRCSPKSGHDTVSWYQQALGQGPQFIFQYYEEEERQRGNFPDRFSGHQFPNYSSELNVNALLLGDSALYLCASSLASYEQYFGPGTRLTVT.

The chain employs TRBV10-3 and TRBJ1-2; no firm D call. V lost 7 bases, J lost 0 bases, and 9 bases lay in between. The germline gives CDR1 ENHRY, CDR2 SYGVKD. There are 13 residues in the CDR3. The CDR3 protein is CAINQNANYGYTF. DNA of the CDR3: TGTGCCATCAATCAGAATGCTAACTATGGCTACACCTTC.

The J gene is TRBJ1-1, the V gene TRBV4-1; 8 positions match TRBD1. CDR1 MGHRA and CDR2 YSYEKL come from the germline V gene. CDR3 length: 19 amino acids. V gave up 4 bases and J gave up 0 bases; unmatched junction bases: 16. CDR3 nucleotide sequence: TGCGCCAGCAGCCTCCGGGCAGGGGGCCGGTCTCTCATGAACACTGAAGCTTTCTTT. Its protein product is CASSLRAGGRSLMNTEAFF.

In regard to this clone: At one end, the junction sequence differs from germline, possibly due to a read error. This chain uses TRBV14 with TRBJ2-2, with a possible D match to TRBD2 (7 bases). This CDR3 contains 18 residues. Germline V gives CDR1 SGHDN, CDR2 FVKESK. The CDR3 reads CASSHPRGANKATWELFF. CDR3 DNA: TGTGCCAGCAGCCATCCCCGGGGGGCGAACAAGGCCACCTGGGAGCTGTTTTTT.

This clone was recorded once. The V call is TRBV7-9, the J call TRBJ2-7; 7 bases agree with TRBD2. Germline CDR1 SEHNR, CDR2 FQNEAQ (reference sequence). The CDR3 is 15 amino acids. The V and J ends lost 3 bases and 5 bases, in that order; junction bases with no gene match: 10. The CDR3 region is CASSFGRVPRDEQYF. CDR3 sequence (DNA): TGTGCCAGCAGCTTTGGGAGGGTACCCCGTGACGAGCAGTACTTC.